The source of this T cell receptor beta chain is a study of vaccination effects on CD4 cells after COVID-19. Overall study context: Post-vaccine draws lagged the second dose by a median of 72 days.

Peptide-pool stimulation followed by sequencing identified expanded antigen-specific CD4+ clonotypes in the ViraFEST assay. Following an approximately eleven-day culture, CD4+ T cells were purified. Two doses of BNT162b2 or mRNA-1273 vaccine were administered to participants. Comment on this clone: The antigen is not known.

The table came from immunoSEQ multiplex PCR; TCRdb's copy has only in-frame clones and leaves some out. The profile shows 25,000 to 30,000 clones, 74% of them singletons. Here the sequenced sample was CD4+ T cells from PBMCs cultured with HCoV-OC43 spike peptides, taken after COVID-19 vaccination. The subset: HCoV-OC43 spike overlapping peptide pool stimulation. This clonotype originated in a human donor who received a COVID-19 vaccine.

The CDR3 DNA reads TGCGCCAGCAAGACGCTAGTGGGTCGAAACAATGAGCAGTTCTTC. Its translation: CASKTLVGRNNEQFF. The chain carries TRBV10-2 and TRBJ2-1; no clear D. Trimming removed 7 bases from V and 5 bases from J, with 18 bases in between. The CDR3 sequence is 15 residues long. From germline, CDR1 is WSHSY and CDR2 SAAADI.